The sample holds a few counts of the clone carrying this T cell receptor (beta chain). Germline V CDR1 and CDR2: SGHVS, FQNEAQ. After removal of 4 bases from V and 5 bases from J, the junction contained 15 bases not matched to a gene. The CDR3 covers 17 residues. The data derive from a study of blood T cell repertoires in COVID-19. In the study overall: Sites in the United States, Italy and Spain provided acute and convalescent COVID-19 samples. T cells, B-cell-depleted T cells, or PBMCs supplied cDNA or gDNA.

In the original analysis: Estimation of nucleated cell counts relied on the amplification of reference gene primers. The repertoire was sequenced with immunoSEQ multiplex PCR; TCRdb's copy has only in-frame clones and lacks some. V and J calls and clone size follow that table, whereas D and trimming were derived from the DNA. The table lists 40,000 to 55,000 clones, around 84% of them singletons. The V and J genes are TRBV7-8 and TRBJ2-5; 8 bases map to TRBD2. This TCR was sampled from a man between 45 and 60 years old with active COVID-19. The sequenced material came from peripheral blood. The CDR3 loop is CASSWDPRGVGEETQYF. The DNA of the CDR3 is TGTGCCAGCAGCTGGGACCCGCGGGGGGTGGGGGAGGAGACCCAGTACTTC. Full variable domain (rest looked up from reference TRBV7-8 and TRBJ2-5): GAGVSQSPRYKVAKRGQDVALRCDPISGHVSLFWYQQALGQGPEFLTYFQNEAQLDKSGLPSDRFFAERPEGSVSTLKIQRTQQEDSAVYLCASSWDPRGVGEETQYFGPGTRLLVL.